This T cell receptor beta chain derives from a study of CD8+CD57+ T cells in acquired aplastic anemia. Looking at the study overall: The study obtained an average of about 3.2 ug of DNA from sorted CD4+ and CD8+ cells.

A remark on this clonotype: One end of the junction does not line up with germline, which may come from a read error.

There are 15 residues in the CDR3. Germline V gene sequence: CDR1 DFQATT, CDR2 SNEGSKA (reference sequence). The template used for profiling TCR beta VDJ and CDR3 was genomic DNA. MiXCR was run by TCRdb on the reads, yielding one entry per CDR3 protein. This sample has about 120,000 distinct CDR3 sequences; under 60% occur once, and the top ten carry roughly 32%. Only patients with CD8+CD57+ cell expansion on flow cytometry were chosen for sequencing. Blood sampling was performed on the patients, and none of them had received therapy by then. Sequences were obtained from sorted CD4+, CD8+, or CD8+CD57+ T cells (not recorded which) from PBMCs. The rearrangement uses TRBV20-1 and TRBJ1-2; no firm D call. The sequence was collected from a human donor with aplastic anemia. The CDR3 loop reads CSASSPGLGAYGYAF. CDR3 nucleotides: TGCAGTGCTAGTTCCCCCGGCTTGGGAGCGTATGGCTACGCCTTC.